This paragraph reports one T cell receptor (beta chain). This sample stems from a study of blood T cell repertoires in COVID-19. Study context: Material from acute and convalescent COVID-19 was sourced from the United States, Italy and Spain. The cDNA or gDNA used as material had been derived from T cells, B-cell-depleted T cells, or PBMCs.

Original methodology: For nucleated cells, counts were estimated from reference gene primer amplification. Sequenced by immunoSEQ multiplex PCR; TCRdb stores in-frame clones only, minus some. Clone size and the V and J calls come from that table; the DNA yielded D and trimming. The repertoire holds some 200,000 clones, with over 60% as singletons. Trimming removed 2 bases from V and 0 bases from J; junction bases left unmatched: 0. The length of the CDR3 is 15 residues. The germline CDR1 and CDR2 sequences are SNHLY and FYNNEI. The TCR originated in an older woman with acute or convalescent COVID-19. Material: peripheral blood. This rearrangement joins TRBV2 to TRBJ2-2; TRBD2 matches 7 bases. The CDR3: CASSELAANTGELFF. The CDR3 DNA sequence: TGTGCCAGCAGTGAACTAGCGGCGAACACCGGGGAGCTGTTTTTT.